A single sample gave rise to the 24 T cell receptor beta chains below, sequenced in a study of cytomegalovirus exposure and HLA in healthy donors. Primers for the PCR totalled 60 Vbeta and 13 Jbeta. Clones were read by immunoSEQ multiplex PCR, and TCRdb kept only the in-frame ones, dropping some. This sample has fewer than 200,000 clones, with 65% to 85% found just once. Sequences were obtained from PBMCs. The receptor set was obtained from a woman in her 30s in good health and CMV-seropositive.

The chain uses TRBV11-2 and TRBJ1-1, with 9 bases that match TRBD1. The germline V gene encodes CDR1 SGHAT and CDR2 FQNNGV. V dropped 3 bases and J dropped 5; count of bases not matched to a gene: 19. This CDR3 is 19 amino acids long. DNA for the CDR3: TGTGCCAGCAGCTTGTTAATCGGACAGGGGTTTTGGGATGGGACTGAAGCTTTCTTT. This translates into CASSLLIGQGFWDGTEAFF.

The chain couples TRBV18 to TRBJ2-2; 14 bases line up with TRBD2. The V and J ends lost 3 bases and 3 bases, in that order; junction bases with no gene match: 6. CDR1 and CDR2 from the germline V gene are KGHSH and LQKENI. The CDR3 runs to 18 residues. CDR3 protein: CASSPSMTSGGDTGELFF. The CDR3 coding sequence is TGTGCCAGCTCACCCTCGATGACTAGCGGGGGGGACACCGGGGAGCTGTTTTTT.

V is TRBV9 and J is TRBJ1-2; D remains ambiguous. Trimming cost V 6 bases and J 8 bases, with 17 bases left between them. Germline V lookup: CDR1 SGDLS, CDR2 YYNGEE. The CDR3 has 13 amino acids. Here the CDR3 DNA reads TGTGCCAGCAACCCCCCCCGGGTAAAAGGCTACACCTTC. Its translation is CASNPPRVKGYTF.

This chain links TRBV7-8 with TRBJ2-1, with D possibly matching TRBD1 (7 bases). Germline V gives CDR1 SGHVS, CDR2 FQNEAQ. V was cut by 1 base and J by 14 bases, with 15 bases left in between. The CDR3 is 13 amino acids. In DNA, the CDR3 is TGTGCCAGCAGCTTAGGGGAGGTAACAGGGGAGTTCTTC. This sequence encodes CASSLGEVTGEFF.

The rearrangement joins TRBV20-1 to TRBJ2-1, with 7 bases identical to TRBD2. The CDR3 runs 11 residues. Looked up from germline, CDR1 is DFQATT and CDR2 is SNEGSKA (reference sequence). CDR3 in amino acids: CTSLADNEQFF. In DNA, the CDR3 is TGCACCTCGCTAGCGGACAATGAGCAGTTCTTC.

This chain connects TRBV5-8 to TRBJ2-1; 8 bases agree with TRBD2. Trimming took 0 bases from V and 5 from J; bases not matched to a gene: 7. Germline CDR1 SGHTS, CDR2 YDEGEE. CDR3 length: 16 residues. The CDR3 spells CASSLGGSGVHNEQFF. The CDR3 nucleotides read TGTGCCAGCAGCTTGGGGGGTAGCGGGGTCCACAATGAGCAGTTCTTC.

CDR3 bases: TGTGCCAGCAGAAGGGGGCCGGGACACCTGAACACCGGGGAGCTGTTTTTT. Translating it yields CASRRGPGHLNTGELFF. This sequence joins TRBV28 and TRBJ2-2; 7 nucleotides agree with TRBD1. V shed 6 bases, J shed 1 base, and the junction held 11 bases outside the gene matches. There are 17 residues in the CDR3. The germline V gene encodes CDR1 MDHEN and CDR2 SYDVKM.

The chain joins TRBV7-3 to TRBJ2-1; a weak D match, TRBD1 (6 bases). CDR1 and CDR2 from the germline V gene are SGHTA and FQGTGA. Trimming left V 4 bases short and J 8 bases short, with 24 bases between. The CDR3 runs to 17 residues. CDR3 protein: CASSSYLDSGTLDEQFF. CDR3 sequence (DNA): TGTGCCAGCAGCTCATACCTTGATTCCGGGACACTGGATGAGCAGTTCTTC.

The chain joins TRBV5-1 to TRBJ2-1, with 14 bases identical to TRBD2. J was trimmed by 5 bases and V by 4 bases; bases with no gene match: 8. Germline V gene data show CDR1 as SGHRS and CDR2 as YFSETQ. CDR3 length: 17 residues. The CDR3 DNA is TGCGCCAGCAGCCTGCAACTGGGACTAGCGGGGGACAATGAGCAGTTCTTC. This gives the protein CASSLQLGLAGDNEQFF.

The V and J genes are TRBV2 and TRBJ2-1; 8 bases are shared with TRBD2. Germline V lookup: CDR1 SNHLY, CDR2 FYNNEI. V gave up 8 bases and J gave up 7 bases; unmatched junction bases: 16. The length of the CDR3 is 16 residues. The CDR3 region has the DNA TGTGCCAGCCTCAATCCAGCGGGGGTAAAGGGGAATGAGCAGTTCTTC. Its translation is CASLNPAGVKGNEQFF.

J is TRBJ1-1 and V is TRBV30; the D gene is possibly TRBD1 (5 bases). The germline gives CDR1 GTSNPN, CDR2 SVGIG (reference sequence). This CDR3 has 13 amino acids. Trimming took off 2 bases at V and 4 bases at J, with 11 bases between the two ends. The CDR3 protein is CAWSQGYGTEAFF. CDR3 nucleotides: TGTGCCTGGAGTCAGGGTTACGGCACTGAAGCTTTCTTT.

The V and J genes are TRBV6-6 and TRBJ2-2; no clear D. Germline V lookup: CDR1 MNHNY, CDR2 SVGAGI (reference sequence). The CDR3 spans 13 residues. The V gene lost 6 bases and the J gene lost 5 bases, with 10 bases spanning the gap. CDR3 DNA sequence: TGTGCCAGCAGACACCAGGTGACCGGGGAGCTGTTTTTT. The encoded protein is CASRHQVTGELFF.

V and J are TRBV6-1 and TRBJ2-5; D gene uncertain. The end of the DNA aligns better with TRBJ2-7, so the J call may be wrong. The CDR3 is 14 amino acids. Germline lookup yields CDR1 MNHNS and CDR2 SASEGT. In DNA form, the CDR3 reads TGTGCCAGCATGAGCCAGGTAAACTCCTACGAGCAGTACTTC. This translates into CASMSQVNSYEQYF.

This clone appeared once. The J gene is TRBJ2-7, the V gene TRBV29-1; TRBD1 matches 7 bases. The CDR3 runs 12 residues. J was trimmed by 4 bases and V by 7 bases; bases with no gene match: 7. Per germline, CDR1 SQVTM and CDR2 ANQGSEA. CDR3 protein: CSAGQDIYEQYF. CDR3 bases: TGCAGCGCTGGACAGGACATTTACGAGCAGTACTTC.

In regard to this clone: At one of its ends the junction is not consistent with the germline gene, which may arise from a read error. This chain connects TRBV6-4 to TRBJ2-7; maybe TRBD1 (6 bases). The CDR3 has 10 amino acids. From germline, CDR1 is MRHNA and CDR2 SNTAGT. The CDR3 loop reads CVDSSYEQYF. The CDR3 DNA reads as TGCGTGGACAGTTCCTACGAGCAGTACTTC.

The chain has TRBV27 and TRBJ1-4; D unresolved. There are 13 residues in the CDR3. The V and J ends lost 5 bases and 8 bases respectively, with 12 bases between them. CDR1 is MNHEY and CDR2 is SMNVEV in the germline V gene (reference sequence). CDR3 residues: CASSPFEEEKLFF. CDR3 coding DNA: TGTGCCAGCAGTCCTTTCGAGGAGGAAAAACTGTTTTTT. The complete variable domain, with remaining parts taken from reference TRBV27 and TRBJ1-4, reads EAQVTQNPRYLITVTGKKLTVTCSQNMNHEYMSWYRQDPGLGLRQIYYSMNVEVTDKGDVPEGYKVSRKEKRNFPLILESPSPNQTSLYFCASSPFEEEKLFFGSGTQLSVL.

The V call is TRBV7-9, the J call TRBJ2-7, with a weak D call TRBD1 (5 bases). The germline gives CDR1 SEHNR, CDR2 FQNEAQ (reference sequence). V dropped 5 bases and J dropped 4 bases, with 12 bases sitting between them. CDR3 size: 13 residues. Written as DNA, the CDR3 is TGTGCCAGCAGCCCGGACACAGCTTACGAGCAGTACTTC. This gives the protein CASSPDTAYEQYF.

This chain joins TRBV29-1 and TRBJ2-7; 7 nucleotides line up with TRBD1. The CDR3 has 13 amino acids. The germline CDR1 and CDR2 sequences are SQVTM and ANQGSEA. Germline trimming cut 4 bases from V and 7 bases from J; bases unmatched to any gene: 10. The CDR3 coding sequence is TGCAGCGTTGGCTGGGACAGATCTCTGGAGCAGTACTTC. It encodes CSVGWDRSLEQYF.

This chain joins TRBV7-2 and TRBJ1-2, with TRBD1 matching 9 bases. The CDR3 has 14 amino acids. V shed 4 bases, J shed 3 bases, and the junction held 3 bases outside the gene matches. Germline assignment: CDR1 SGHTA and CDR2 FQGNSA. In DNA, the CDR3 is TGTGCCAGCAGCTCCCGGACAGGGGACTATGGCTACACCTTC. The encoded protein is CASSSRTGDYGYTF.

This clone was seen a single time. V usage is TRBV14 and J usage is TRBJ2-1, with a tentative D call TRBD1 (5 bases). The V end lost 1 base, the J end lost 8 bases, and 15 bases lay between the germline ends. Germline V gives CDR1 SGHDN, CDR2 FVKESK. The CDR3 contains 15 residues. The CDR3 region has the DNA TGTGCCAGCAGCCAAGTCGACAGAAGAATGTATGAGCAGTTCTTC. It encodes CASSQVDRRMYEQFF.

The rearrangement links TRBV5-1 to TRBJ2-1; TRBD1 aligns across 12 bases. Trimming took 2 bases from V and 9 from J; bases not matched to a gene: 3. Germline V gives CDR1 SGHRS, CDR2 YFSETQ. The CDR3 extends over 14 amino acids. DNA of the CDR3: TGCGCCAGCAGCTTTGGGACAGGGGGCGTTGAGCAGTTCTTC. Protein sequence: CASSFGTGGVEQFF.

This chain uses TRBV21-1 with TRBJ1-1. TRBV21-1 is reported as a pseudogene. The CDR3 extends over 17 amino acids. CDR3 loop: CASSSGGDRLVNTEAFF. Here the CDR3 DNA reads TGTGCCAGCAGCAGCGGGGGAGACAGGCTAGTGAACACTGAAGCTTTCTTT.

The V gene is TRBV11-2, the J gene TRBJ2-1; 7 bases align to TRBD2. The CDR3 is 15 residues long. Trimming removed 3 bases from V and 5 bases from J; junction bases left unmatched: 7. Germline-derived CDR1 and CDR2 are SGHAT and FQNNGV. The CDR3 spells CASSFAQRGDNEQFF. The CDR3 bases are TGTGCCAGCAGCTTCGCCCAGCGGGGCGACAATGAGCAGTTCTTC. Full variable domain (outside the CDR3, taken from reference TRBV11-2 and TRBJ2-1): EAGVAQSPRYKIIEKRQSVAFWCNPISGHATLYWYQQILGQGPKLLIQFQNNGVVDDSQLPKDRFSAERLKGVDSTLKIQPAKLEDSAVYLCASSFAQRGDNEQFFGPGTRLTVL.

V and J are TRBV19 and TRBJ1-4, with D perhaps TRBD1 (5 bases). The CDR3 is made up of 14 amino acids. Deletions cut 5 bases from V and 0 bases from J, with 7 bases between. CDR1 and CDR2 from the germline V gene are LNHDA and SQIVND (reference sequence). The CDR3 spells CASSWGATNEKLFF. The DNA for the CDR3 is TGTGCCAGTAGTTGGGGGGCAACTAATGAAAAACTGTTTTTT.